These T cell receptor beta chains were read from a single sample in a study of cytomegalovirus exposure and HLA in healthy donors. Repertoires were generated with immunoSEQ multiplex PCR, while TCRdb's copy carries only in-frame clones and drops some. The table lists 70,000 or so clones, 80% to 90% of them singletons. Input material: PBMCs. The receptors here all came from a woman in her thirties in good health and CMV-seronegative. Each CDR3 is given with its conserved first and last residue. Fields, in order: J gene, V gene, clone size, D gene, CDR3 DNA, CDR3 protein. D genes are given only for firm matches. The size field is filled for only some rows; it gives once, few, many or a size class.

TRBJ2-3	TRBV7-9	-	TRBD2	TGTTCCAGCAGCTTGGGAGCGGGAGGGCCCACAGATACGCAGTATTTT	CSSSLGAGGPTDTQYF
TRBJ2-7	TRBV11-3	-	TRBD1	TGTGCCAGCAGCTCGGCCGGGACAGGGAACTACGAGCAGTACTTC	CASSSAGTGNYEQYF
TRBJ2-2	TRBV7-2	-	-	TGTGCCAGCAGCCCGGGACTTTGGAACACCGGGGAGCTGTTTTTT	CASSPGLWNTGELFF
TRBJ1-1	TRBV5-1	-	TRBD1	TGCGCCAGCAAAGAGGGACAGGGTGCGCAGTGGACTGAAGCTTTCTTT	CASKEGQGAQWTEAFF
TRBJ2-5	TRBV5-6	-	TRBD2	TGTGCCAGCAGCTTTACTAGCGGACAAGAGACCCAGTACTTC	CASSFTSGQETQYF
TRBJ2-3	TRBV6-5	-	-	TGTGCCAGCAGTCACTACACGAACACAGATACGCAGTATTTT	CASSHYTNTDTQYF
TRBJ2-6	TRBV30	-	TRBD1	TGTGCCTGCCATCTGACAGGGAATGGGGCCAACGTCCTGACTTTC	CACHLTGNGANVLTF
TRBJ2-1	TRBV4-3	-	TRBD2	TGCGCCAGCAGCCACGGTGCTAGGAGCGGGAGTGGGTACAATGAGCAGTTCTTC	CASSHGARSGSGYNEQFF
TRBJ2-1	TRBV7-2	once	TRBD2	TGTGCCAGCAGCTTAGGGACTAGCGGTTACAATGAGCAGTTCTTC	CASSLGTSGYNEQFF
TRBJ1-2	TRBV18	-	TRBD1	TGTGCCAGCTCACCATACGTTTCTTTCGGGACAGGCTATGGCTACACCTTC	CASSPYVSFGTGYGYTF
TRBJ2-7	TRBV11-1	-	-	TGTGCCAGCAGCTCTAGTTTGAGCTACGAGCAGTACTTC	CASSSSLSYEQYF
TRBJ1-5	TRBV28	-	TRBD1	TGTGCCAGCAGAGATCCGGGACAGGGACCGAATCAGCCCCAGCATTTT	CASRDPGQGPNQPQHF
TRBJ1-1	TRBV21-1	-	-	TGTGCCAGCAGCAAAACAGGGGGCGGTGTGAACACTGAAGCTTTCTTT	CASSKTGGGVNTEAFF
TRBJ2-1	TRBV4-1	once	-	TGCGCCAGCAGCCAAGATTTCAGGATCTACAATGAGCAGTTCTTC	CASSQDFRIYNEQFF
TRBJ2-3	TRBV10-1	-	TRBD2	TGCGCCAGCAGTGAGTCGGTCGAAGCGGGAGGGCCGGGCACAGATACGCAGTATTTT	CASSESVEAGGPGTDTQYF
TRBJ2-5	TRBV11-3	-	TRBD1	TGTGCCAGCAGCTGGGGGACAGGGGGATCAGAGACCCAGTACTTC	CASSWGTGGSETQYF
TRBJ2-2	TRBV4-1	-	TRBD2	TGCGCCAGCAGCCAGGTCACGGGAGGGCTCGGCACCGGGGAGCTGTTTTTT	CASSQVTGGLGTGELFF
TRBJ2-7	TRBV6-5	-	-	TGTGCCAGCAGTCGGTGGGTTAGGGGCGACTACGAGCAGTACTTC	CASSRWVRGDYEQYF
TRBJ2-5	TRBV6-1	-	TRBD2	TGTGCCAGCAGCGGGACTAGCGTACAAGAGACCCAGTACTTC	CASSGTSVQETQYF
TRBJ2-5	TRBV27	-	TRBD2	TGTGCCAGCAGTAACCGACTAGCCCATACTCAAGAGACCCAGTACTTC	CASSNRLAHTQETQYF
TRBJ1-2	TRBV29-1	once	-	TGCAGCGTTGAACTAACGGGGGGGCGAAACTATGGCTACACCTTC	CSVELTGGRNYGYTF
TRBJ2-3	TRBV5-4	-	TRBD2	TGTGCCAGCAGCTTGCCAAGGGGCGGGAGGGCCACAGATACGCAGTATTTT	CASSLPRGGRATDTQYF
TRBJ1-2	TRBV27	-	TRBD1	TGTGCCAGCAGTCCCGGACAGGGGTGGGATGGCTACACCTTC	CASSPGQGWDGYTF
TRBJ2-1	TRBV7-2	-	TRBD2	TGTGCCAGCAGCTTACCGAGTCTAGGACTAGCGGGAGTTGAGCAGTTCTTC	CASSLPSLGLAGVEQFF
TRBJ2-7	TRBV11-3	-	-	TGTGCCAGCAGCCACGGACTATTGAGGAACTACGAGCAGTACTTC	CASSHGLLRNYEQYF
TRBJ1-3	TRBV5-5	few	-	TGTGCCAGCAGTTACGACATCTGGCTCTCTGGAAACACCATATATTTT	CASSYDIWLSGNTIYF
TRBJ2-7	TRBV4-1	once	TRBD1	TGCGCCAGCAGCCATATTATGGACAGGGGTTCCTACGAGCAGTACTTC	CASSHIMDRGSYEQYF
TRBJ1-2	TRBV6-1	few	-	TGTGCCAGCAGAGATAGGCAGGGGTTTGGCTACACCTTC	CASRDRQGFGYTF
TRBJ1-2	TRBV11-3	-	-	TGTGCCAGCAGCTTAGACAGCTATGGCTACACCTTC	CASSLDSYGYTF
TRBJ2-1	TRBV5-1	-	-	TGCGCCAGCAGCTTGGGTACGGGAGTTGAGCAGTTCTTC	CASSLGTGVEQFF
TRBJ2-5	TRBV7-2	once	TRBD2	TGTGCCAGCAGCAAAGAGTTAGCGGGAGGAAAGACCCAGTACTTC	CASSKELAGGKTQYF
TRBJ1-5	TRBV5-4	-	TRBD1	TGTGCCAGCAGCTTACAGGACAGGGACAATCAGCCCCAGCATTTT	CASSLQDRDNQPQHF
TRBJ1-4	TRBV5-4	-	TRBD1	TGTGCCAGCAGCGCATGGACAGGGGGCGATGAAAAACTGTTTTTT	CASSAWTGGDEKLFF
TRBJ2-7	TRBV4-3	-	TRBD2	TGCGCCAGCTGCTCAGGGACTAGCGGCACATACGAGCAGTACTTC	CASCSGTSGTYEQYF
TRBJ2-7	TRBV10-3	once	TRBD1	TGTGCCATCAGTGAGTTAGAATTCCTGGACAGGACCTACGAGCAGTACTTC	CAISELEFLDRTYEQYF
TRBJ2-5	TRBV18	once	TRBD2	TGTGCCAGCTCGCCAAGCGGGGGGGGACGGACCCAGTACTTC	CASSPSGGGRTQYF
TRBJ2-5	TRBV27	once	TRBD1	TGTGCCATATCCTCCGGGACAGCCCCCAGGGAGCAGTACTTC	CAISSGTAPREQYF
TRBJ1-1	TRBV27	-	TRBD1	TGTGCCAGCAGCACCTTGGGACAGCCGAACACTGAAGCTTTCTTT	CASSTLGQPNTEAFF
TRBJ1-2	TRBV28	-	-	TGTGCCAGCAGTTTATACGGGGGCTACACCTTC	CASSLYGGYTF
TRBJ2-7	TRBV9	few	-	TGTGCCAGCAGCGCGACTGGTGGTGAGCAGTACTTC	CASSATGGEQYF
TRBJ2-3	TRBV5-1	-	TRBD2	TGCGCCAGCAGCTTCGGTAGCGGGGGCACAGATACGCAGTATTTT	CASSFGSGGTDTQYF
TRBJ1-4	TRBV2	-	TRBD1	TGTGCCAGCAGTGAAGTTGGGACAGGGGGTGAAAAACTGTTTTTT	CASSEVGTGGEKLFF
TRBJ2-5	TRBV18	-	-	TGTGCCAGCTCACCAAACGAGCGAGAGACCCAGTACTTC	CASSPNERETQYF
TRBJ2-7	TRBV11-3	-	-	TGTGCCAGCAGCTTCCAGACTAGTGACTCCTACGAGCAGTACTTC	CASSFQTSDSYEQYF
TRBJ2-7	TRBV7-2	-	TRBD2	TGTGCCAGCAGCTTAGCGGCTAGCGGCGCCTCCTACGAGCAGTACTTC	CASSLAASGASYEQYF
TRBJ2-3	TRBV4-2	-	-	TGTGCCAGCAGCGTAACAGCGGGAGATACGCAGTATTTT	CASSVTAGDTQYF
TRBJ2-7	TRBV30	-	TRBD1	TGTGCCTGGAGTGGGGACAGGGGGCCGGGAGGGCAGTACTTC	CAWSGDRGPGGQYF
TRBJ1-4	TRBV19	-	TRBD1	TGTGCCAGTAACAGGGGTGAAAAACTGTTTTTT	CASNRGEKLFF
TRBJ2-1	TRBV9	-	-	TGTGCCAGCAGCGTAGGCCGAGGGCGGCACTCCTACAATGAGCAGTTCTTC	CASSVGRGRHSYNEQFF